Below are 10 T cell receptor beta chains sequenced from a single sample in a study of CD8 T cells in ankylosing spondylitis. Study observations and caveats: Made up of about eight highly homologous variants, a TCR beta motif appeared characteristic of ankylosing spondylitis blood.

Each CDR3 protein is one row after TCRdb ran MiXCR on the 5' RACE reads. The sample holds around 450,000 distinct CDR3 sequences, 25% to 30% seen once. No cognate antigen is known for these TCRs. Material for sequencing was blood, either unsorted or a sorted T cell fraction (not recorded which). The source of these receptors is a male donor with ankylosing spondylitis.

This clonotype occurred a few times. CDR3 nucleotides: TGCGCCAGCAGCCAGACAGGGGTCCAAGAGACCCAGTACTTC. Its translation: CASSQTGVQETQYF. The V call is TRBV5-1, the J call TRBJ2-5, with TRBD1 identical over 8 bases. V was pared by 4 bases and J by 1 base, with 3 bases of the junction left unmatched. The CDR3 length is 14 residues. Germline V lookup: CDR1 SGHRS, CDR2 YFSETQ.

The chain combines TRBV7-7 with TRBJ2-1; tentative D call: TRBD1 (5 bases). Trimming stripped 5 bases from V and 4 bases from J, with 9 bases between. Germline-derived CDR1 and CDR2 are SSHAT and FNYEAQ (reference sequence). This CDR3 is 13 amino acids long. The CDR3, as DNA: TGTGCCAGCAGCGAAGACAGATACAATGAGCAGTTCTTC. Its protein is CASSEDRYNEQFF.

This clonotype appeared a few times. V gene TRBV14 combines with J gene TRBJ2-3; 10 bases map to TRBD1. Germline CDR1 is SGHDN and CDR2 is FVKESK. The V gene end was trimmed by 4 bases and the J gene end by 5 bases; junction bases not matched to a gene: 6. The CDR3 has 15 amino acids. CDR3 in DNA: TGTGCCAGCAGCCCGGGGACAGGGGCCTTAGATACGCAGTATTTT. This encodes CASSPGTGALDTQYF.

This clonotype was observed once. CDR3 sequence (DNA): TGTGCCAGTAGCCAACAGGTACTCGATTATGGCTACACCTTC. Translated: CASSQQVLDYGYTF. The chain couples TRBV19 to TRBJ1-2, with D possibly TRBD1 on 5 matching bases. Germline V gene sequence: CDR1 LNHDA, CDR2 SQIVND (reference sequence). This CDR3 has 14 amino acids. V shed 6 bases and J shed 5 bases, with 16 bases lying between them.

Many counts were recorded for this clonotype. This chain links TRBV15 with TRBJ2-1; 8 bases map to TRBD1. V dropped 3 bases and J dropped 7; count of bases not matched to a gene: 2. The CDR3 is made up of 13 amino acids. Germline V gene data show CDR1 as LNHNV and CDR2 as YYDKDF (reference sequence). This CDR3 is CATSSNRGNEQFF. Written as DNA, the CDR3 is TGTGCCACCAGCAGCAACAGGGGGAATGAGCAGTTCTTC.

The chain is built from TRBV20-1 and TRBJ2-3; D might be TRBD1 (6 bases). Germline lookup yields CDR1 DFQATT and CDR2 SNEGSKA (reference sequence). The V end lost 5 bases, the J end lost 2 bases, and 17 bases lay between the germline ends. CDR3 length: 15 residues. The CDR3 here is CSAPERGSPTDTQYF. DNA for the CDR3: TGCAGTGCTCCCGAGAGGGGGAGCCCCACAGATACGCAGTATTTT.

This clonotype was seen a few times. The chain employs TRBV25-1 and TRBJ2-7; TRBD1 is a possible D gene (5 bases). The V gene's germline CDR1 is MGHDK and CDR2 SYGVNS. The ends were cut back, 3 bases at V and 4 bases at J, with 13 bases in the middle. The CDR3 contains 14 residues. DNA for the CDR3: TGTGCCAGCAGTGACAGGGAAGGTCGGTACGAGCAGTACTTC. Its translation is CASSDREGRYEQYF.

This clonotype was picked up a small number of times. V is TRBV20-1 and J is TRBJ1-1, with D possibly TRBD1 on 5 matching bases. This CDR3 is built from 14 residues. Per germline, CDR1 DFQATT and CDR2 SNEGSKA (reference sequence). V lost 6 bases and J lost 4, with 18 bases in between. The DNA for the CDR3 is TGCAGTGCCCTCAGGGAAAGTATTCGCACTGAAGCTTTCTTT. Its translation is CSALRESIRTEAFF.

A few counts support this clonotype. The chain links TRBV6-1 to TRBJ1-5, with 8 nucleotides matching TRBD1. The CDR3 spans 15 residues. Losses at the gene ends were 9 bases for V and 8 bases for J; bases not matched to a gene: 15. Germline values: CDR1 MNHNS, CDR2 SASEGT. The CDR3 reads CASKETGEVSKPQHF. The CDR3 DNA reads as TGTGCCAGTAAAGAGACAGGGGAGGTTTCCAAGCCCCAGCATTTT.

In this sample, this clonotype turned up a few times. The gene calls are TRBV5-1 and TRBJ2-3; no definite D call. CDR1 and CDR2 from the germline V gene are SGHRS and YFSETQ. The ends were cut back, 4 bases at V and 6 bases at J, with 12 bases in the middle. The CDR3 has 13 amino acids. In DNA, the CDR3 is TGCGCCAGCAGCCCGCTGTTTGCGGATACGCAGTATTTT. Translated, it gives CASSPLFADTQYF.